This TCR beta chain was sequenced in a study of CD8 T cells in ankylosing spondylitis. Study observations and caveats: Characteristic, it appeared, of ankylosing spondylitis blood was a TCR beta motif of about eight highly homologous variants.

This clonotype appeared many times. Its antigen is still unknown. TCRdb fed the 5' RACE reads into MiXCR, producing one record per CDR3 protein. The sample records about 220,000 distinct CDR3 sequences, about 7% being singletons. CDR1 and CDR2 (germline): KGHDR, SFDVKD. Between the trimmed V and J ends, which lost 1 base and 2 bases, there was a span of 10 bases. The CDR3 extends over 15 amino acids. The chain combines TRBV24-1 with TRBJ2-5, with D perhaps matching TRBD2 (5 bases). The source material was blood, either unsorted or a sorted T cell fraction (not recorded which). This receptor was taken from a male donor with ankylosing spondylitis. The CDR3 bases are TGTGCCACCAGTGATTTCGGAGAGGGACAAGAGACCCAGTACTTC. Translated: CATSDFGEGQETQYF.